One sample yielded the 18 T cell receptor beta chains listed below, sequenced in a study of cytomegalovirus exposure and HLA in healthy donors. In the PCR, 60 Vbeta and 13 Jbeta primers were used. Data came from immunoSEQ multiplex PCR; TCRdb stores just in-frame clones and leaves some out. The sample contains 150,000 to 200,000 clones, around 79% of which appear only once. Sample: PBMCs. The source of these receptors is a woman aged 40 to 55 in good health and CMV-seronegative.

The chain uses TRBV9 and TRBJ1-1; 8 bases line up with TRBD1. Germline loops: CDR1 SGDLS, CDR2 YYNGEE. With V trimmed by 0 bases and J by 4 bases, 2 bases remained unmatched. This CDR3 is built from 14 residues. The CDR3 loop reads CASSVVTGGTEAFF. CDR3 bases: TGTGCCAGCAGCGTAGTAACAGGGGGCACTGAAGCTTTCTTT.

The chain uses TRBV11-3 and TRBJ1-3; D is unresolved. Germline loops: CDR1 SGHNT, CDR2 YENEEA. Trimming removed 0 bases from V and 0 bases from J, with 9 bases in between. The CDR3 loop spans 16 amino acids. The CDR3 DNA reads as TGTGCCAGCAGCTTAGATATCCAGGACTCTGGAAACACCATATATTTT. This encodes CASSLDIQDSGNTIYF. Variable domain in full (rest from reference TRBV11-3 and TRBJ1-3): EAGVVQSPRYKIIEKKQPVAFWCNPISGHNTLYWYLQNLGQGPELLIRYENEEAVDDSQLPKDRFSAERLKGVDSTLKIQPAELGDSAVYLCASSLDIQDSGNTIYFGEGSWLTVV.

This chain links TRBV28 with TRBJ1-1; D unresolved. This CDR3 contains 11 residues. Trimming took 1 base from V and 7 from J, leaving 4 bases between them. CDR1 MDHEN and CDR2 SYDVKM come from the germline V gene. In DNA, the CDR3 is TGTGCCAGCAGTTTATTTAGTGAAGCTTTCTTT. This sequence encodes CASSLFSEAFF.

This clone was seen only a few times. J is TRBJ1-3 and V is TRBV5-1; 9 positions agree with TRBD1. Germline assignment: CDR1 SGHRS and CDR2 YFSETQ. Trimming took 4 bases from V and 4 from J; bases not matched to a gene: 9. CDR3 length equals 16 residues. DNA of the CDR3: TGCGCCAGCAGCCGCGCCGGGACAGGGCAAGGAAACACCATATATTTT. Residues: CASSRAGTGQGNTIYF.

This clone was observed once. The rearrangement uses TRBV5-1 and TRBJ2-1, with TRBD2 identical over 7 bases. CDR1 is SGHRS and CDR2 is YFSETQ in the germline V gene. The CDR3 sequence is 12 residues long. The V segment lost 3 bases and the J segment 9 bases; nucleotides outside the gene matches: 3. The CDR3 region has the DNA TGCGCCAGCAGCTCCCCGGGGGGTGAGCAGTTCTTC. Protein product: CASSSPGGEQFF.

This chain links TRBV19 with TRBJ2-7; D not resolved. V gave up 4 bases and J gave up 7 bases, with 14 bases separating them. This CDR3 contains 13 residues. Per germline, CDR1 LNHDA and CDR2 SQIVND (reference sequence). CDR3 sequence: CASSSITPGEQYF. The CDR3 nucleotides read TGTGCCAGTAGTAGTATTACGCCGGGTGAGCAGTACTTC.

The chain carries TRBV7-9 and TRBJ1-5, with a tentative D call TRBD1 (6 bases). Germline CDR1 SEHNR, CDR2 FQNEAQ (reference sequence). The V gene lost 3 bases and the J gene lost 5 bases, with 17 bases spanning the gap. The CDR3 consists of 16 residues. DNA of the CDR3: TGTGCCAGCAGCTTGGGGCCAGGGGAATCGGATCAGCCCCAGCATTTT. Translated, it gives CASSLGPGESDQPQHF.

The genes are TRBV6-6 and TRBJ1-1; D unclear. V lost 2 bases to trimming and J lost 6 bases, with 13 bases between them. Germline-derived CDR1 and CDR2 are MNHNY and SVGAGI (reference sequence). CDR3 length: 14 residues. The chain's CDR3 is CASSYGSTAAEAFF. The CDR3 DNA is TGTGCCAGCAGTTACGGATCAACGGCGGCTGAAGCTTTCTTT.

The CDR3 region has the DNA TGTGCCAGCAGCCAGGGCGGGGGGGCGGACGGGGAGCTGTTTTTT. Amino acids: CASSQGGGADGELFF. The gene calls are TRBV4-2 and TRBJ2-2; 9 bases are shared with TRBD2. Per the germline V gene, CDR1 is LGHNA and CDR2 is YNFKEQ. The ends lost 3 bases at V and 7 bases at J; junction bases unmatched: 6. The CDR3 runs 15 residues.

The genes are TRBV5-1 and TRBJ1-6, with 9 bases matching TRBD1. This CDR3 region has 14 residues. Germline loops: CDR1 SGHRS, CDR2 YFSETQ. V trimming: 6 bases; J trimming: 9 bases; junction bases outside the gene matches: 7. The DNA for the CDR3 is TGCGCCAGCACCCCCTTGACAGGGGGTTCACCCCTCCACTTT. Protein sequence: CASTPLTGGSPLHF.

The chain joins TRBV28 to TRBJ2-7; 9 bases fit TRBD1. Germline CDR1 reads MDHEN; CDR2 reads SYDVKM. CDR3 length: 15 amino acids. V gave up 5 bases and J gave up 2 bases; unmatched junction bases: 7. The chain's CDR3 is CASSADRGHTYEQYF. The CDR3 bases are TGTGCCAGCAGTGCGGACAGGGGACATACCTACGAGCAGTACTTC.

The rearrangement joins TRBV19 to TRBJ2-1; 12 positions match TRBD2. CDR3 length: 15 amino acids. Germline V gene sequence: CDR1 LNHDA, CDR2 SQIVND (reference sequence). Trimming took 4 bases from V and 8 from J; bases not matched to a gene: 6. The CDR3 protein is CASSRGLAGGYEQFF. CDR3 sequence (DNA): TGTGCCAGTAGTAGGGGACTAGCGGGCGGCTATGAGCAGTTCTTC.

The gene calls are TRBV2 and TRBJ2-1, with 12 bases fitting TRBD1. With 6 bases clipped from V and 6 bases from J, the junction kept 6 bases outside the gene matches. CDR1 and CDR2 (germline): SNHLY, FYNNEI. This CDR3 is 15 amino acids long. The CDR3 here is CASSVRDRGLNEQFF. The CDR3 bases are TGTGCCAGCAGCGTTCGGGACAGGGGGCTCAATGAGCAGTTCTTC.

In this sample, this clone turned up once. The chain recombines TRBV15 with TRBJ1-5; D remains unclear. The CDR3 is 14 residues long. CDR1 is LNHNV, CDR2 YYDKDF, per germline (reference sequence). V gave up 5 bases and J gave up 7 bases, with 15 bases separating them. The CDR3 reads CATSGNTRRQPQHF. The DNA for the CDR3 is TGTGCCACCAGCGGTAATACCCGGCGGCAGCCCCAGCATTTT.

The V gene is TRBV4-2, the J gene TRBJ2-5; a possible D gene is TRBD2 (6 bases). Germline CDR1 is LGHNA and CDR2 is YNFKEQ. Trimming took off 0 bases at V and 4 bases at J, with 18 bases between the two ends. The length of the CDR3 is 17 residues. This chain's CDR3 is CASSQEHPMAGRETQYF. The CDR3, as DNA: TGTGCCAGCAGCCAAGAACATCCGATGGCCGGGAGAGAGACCCAGTACTTC.

This CDR3 is CASSFSVLNTEAFF. CDR3 DNA: TGTGCCAGCAGCTTCAGCGTTTTGAACACTGAAGCTTTCTTT. The rearrangement links TRBV7-9 to TRBJ1-1; D not certain. The CDR3 is made up of 14 amino acids. V lost 3 bases to trimming and J lost 0 bases, with 8 bases between them. Per the germline V gene, CDR1 is SEHNR and CDR2 is FQNEAQ (reference sequence).

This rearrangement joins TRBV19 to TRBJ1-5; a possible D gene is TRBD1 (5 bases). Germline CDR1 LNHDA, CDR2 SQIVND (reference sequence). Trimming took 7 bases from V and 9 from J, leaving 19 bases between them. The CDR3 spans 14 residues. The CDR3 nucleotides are TGTGCCAGTATAGGGCAGGGATTCGGGCTGCCCCAGCATTTT. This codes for CASIGQGFGLPQHF.

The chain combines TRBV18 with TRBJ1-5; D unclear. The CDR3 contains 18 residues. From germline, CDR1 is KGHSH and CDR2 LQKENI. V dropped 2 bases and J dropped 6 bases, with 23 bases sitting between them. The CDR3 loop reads CASSPDSVTYNAGQPQHF. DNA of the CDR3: TGTGCCAGCTCACCAGACTCTGTGACTTACAATGCGGGTCAGCCCCAGCATTTT.